The T cell receptor beta chain described here comes from a study of T cell responses to AZD1222 COVID-19 vaccine. General study findings and limits: When two AZD1222 doses had been given, Spike-specific TCR breadth and depth rose.

With V trimmed by 5 bases and J by 8 bases, 9 bases remained unmatched. The CDR3 totals 15 residues. In germline, CDR1 is SGHAT, CDR2 FQNNGV. A word on this clone: The antigen remains undetermined.

The method was immunoSEQ multiplex PCR; TCRdb's version includes in-frame clones alone and lacks a portion of them. The sample records some 170,000 clones, approximately 89% being singletons. The specimen comprised peripheral blood, sampled 28 days after the second AZD1222 dose. This receptor was identified in an adult who received the AZD1222 COVID-19 vaccine. The chain employs TRBV11-2 and TRBJ1-4; 9 positions agree with TRBD1. The CDR3 here is CASSPRDRDMEKLFF. The DNA of the CDR3 is TGTGCCAGCAGCCCCCGGGACAGGGATATGGAAAAACTGTTTTTT. The variable domain in full, completed from reference TRBV11-2 and TRBJ1-4, reads EAGVAQSPRYKIIEKRQSVAFWCNPISGHATLYWYQQILGQGPKLLIQFQNNGVVDDSQLPKDRFSAERLKGVDSTLKIQPAKLEDSAVYLCASSPRDRDMEKLFFGSGTQLSVL.